This entry lists 30 T cell receptor beta chains sequenced from one sample in a study of T cells in Graves' hyperthyroidism and ophthalmopathy. Researchers amplified the TCR beta CDR3 regions from RNA transcripts. The TCR CDR3 first-round RT-PCR relied on the HTBI primer set. TCRdb re-derived calls from the multiplex PCR reads in MiXCR, one entry per CDR3 protein. Found here are approximately 640,000 distinct CDR3 sequences, roughly 17% of them singletons; the top ten hold roughly a sixth. Sequencing input: blood. Receptors originate from a man in his fifties with Graves' hyperthyroidism.

The table lists this clonotype with many counts. The chain uses TRBV18 and TRBJ2-2, with D hard to call. V dropped 3 bases and J dropped 8 bases, with 16 bases sitting between them. Looked up from germline, CDR1 is KGHSH and CDR2 is LQKENI. CDR3 length: 15 residues. The CDR3 nucleotides are TGTGCCAGCTCACCCGGAGTTCTGGTCGGAGGGGAGCTGTTTTTT. Its translation is CASSPGVLVGGELFF.

The V gene is TRBV4-1, the J gene TRBJ2-5; 7 nucleotides align to TRBD2. The junction had 7 bases not matched to a gene; V was cut back by 1 base and J by 5 bases. Germline values: CDR1 MGHRA, CDR2 YSYEKL. CDR3 length: 15 amino acids. This chain's CDR3 is CASSQVGEGVETQYF. CDR3 DNA sequence: TGCGCCAGCAGCCAAGTCGGGGAGGGAGTGGAGACCCAGTACTTC.

The chain has TRBV7-9 and TRBJ2-2; perhaps TRBD1 as D (6 bases). The CDR3 sequence is 15 residues long. V shed 5 bases and J shed 4 bases, with 14 bases lying between them. CDR1 and CDR2 from the germline V gene are SEHNR and FQNEAQ (reference sequence). The CDR3 is CASSLINRATGELFF. The CDR3 DNA sequence: TGTGCCAGCAGCCTCATCAACAGGGCCACCGGGGAGCTGTTTTTT.

The sample holds many counts of this clonotype. The chain is built from TRBV28 and TRBJ2-1; TRBD2 aligns across 15 bases. CDR1 is MDHEN and CDR2 is SYDVKM in the germline V gene. Trimming cost V 2 bases and J 2 bases; bases outside gene matches: 1. The CDR3 totals 17 residues. Here the CDR3 reads CASSLGTSGRTYNEQFF. The CDR3 DNA reads as TGTGCCAGCAGTTTAGGGACTAGCGGGAGGACCTACAATGAGCAGTTCTTC.

The chain uses TRBV15 and TRBJ2-7, with TRBD1 matching 7 bases. Germline V CDR1 and CDR2: LNHNV, YYDKDF (reference sequence). The CDR3 extends over 15 amino acids. Germline trimming cut 0 bases from V and 1 base from J; bases unmatched to any gene: 3. The CDR3 protein is CATSREGGTSYEQYF. Here the CDR3 DNA reads TGTGCCACCAGCAGAGAAGGGGGCACTTCCTACGAGCAGTACTTC.

This clonotype was seen repeatedly, ten times or more. This chain joins TRBV10-3 and TRBJ2-7, with TRBD2 matching 11 bases. Unmatched junction bases numbered 5, after V lost 11 bases and J lost 2 bases. Germline V gene lookup returns CDR1 ENHRY and CDR2 SYGVKD. CDR3 length: 13 amino acids. CDR3 DNA sequence: TGTGCCTCCCGGACTAGCGGGCCCTACGAGCAGTACTTC. Encoded protein: CASRTSGPYEQYF.

This clonotype appeared many times. The chain joins TRBV7-8 to TRBJ1-3; 7 bases fit TRBD1. Per the germline V gene, CDR1 is SGHVS and CDR2 is FQNEAQ. V lost 5 bases and J lost 0; bases outside the gene matches: 7. The CDR3 length is 16 residues. CDR3 residues: CASSQEDRPSGNTIYF. The DNA of the CDR3 is TGTGCCAGCAGCCAAGAGGACAGGCCCTCTGGAAACACCATATATTTT.

This sequence joins TRBV6-1 and TRBJ2-6; 9 bases are shared with TRBD1. The CDR3 totals 18 residues. Germline V gene lookup returns CDR1 MNHNS and CDR2 SASEGT. Germline trimming cut 6 bases from V and 0 bases from J; bases unmatched to any gene: 9. CDR3 nucleotide sequence: TGTGCCAGCAGAGACAGGGGGTTACTTAGCTCTGGGGCCAACGTCCTGACTTTC. It is translated as CASRDRGLLSSGANVLTF.

This clonotype was counted between two and nine times. This rearrangement joins TRBV18 to TRBJ1-2; TRBD1 is a possible D gene (5 bases). The CDR3 extends over 15 amino acids. V was shortened by 0 bases and J by 6 bases, with 14 bases between the two germline ends. The germline gives CDR1 KGHSH, CDR2 LQKENI. Here the CDR3 DNA reads TGTGCCAGCTCACCACCGCCGGGGGACGGCCATGGCTACACCTTC. As protein: CASSPPPGDGHGYTF.

The chain carries TRBV27 and TRBJ1-2, with D unclear. The CDR3 runs 14 residues. CDR1 and CDR2 from the germline V gene are MNHEY and SMNVEV (reference sequence). V was clipped by 1 base and J by 4 bases, with 10 bases between them. The CDR3 loop reads CASSLLGSSYGYTF. CDR3 in DNA: TGTGCCAGCAGTTTATTGGGGTCCTCCTATGGCTACACCTTC.

This clonotype has at least ten counts. J is TRBJ1-2 and V is TRBV7-9; D remains unclear. The V and J ends lost 1 base and 8 bases respectively, with 8 bases between them. This CDR3 is 12 amino acids long. Germline V lookup: CDR1 SEHNR, CDR2 FQNEAQ (reference sequence). The CDR3 here is CASSLEGSGYTF. In DNA, the CDR3 is TGTGCCAGCAGCTTAGAAGGGTCCGGCTACACCTTC.

At least ten counts were recorded for this clonotype. The chain joins TRBV28 to TRBJ1-1; D call uncertain. Trimming took 5 bases from V and 1 from J, leaving 14 bases between them. CDR3 length: 15 amino acids. From germline, CDR1 is MDHEN and CDR2 SYDVKM. The CDR3 sequence: CASSVGISGNTEAFF. CDR3 DNA sequence: TGTGCCAGCAGTGTAGGGATCTCAGGGAACACTGAAGCTTTCTTT.

This clonotype has at least ten counts. The chain joins TRBV9 to TRBJ1-1, with TRBD1 as a possible D gene (5 bases). Germline values: CDR1 SGDLS, CDR2 YYNGEE. CDR3 length: 15 residues. With 0 bases removed from V and 1 base from J, the gap between germline ends came to 10 bases. The CDR3 loop reads CASSVEGRANTEAFF. The CDR3 coding sequence is TGTGCCAGCAGCGTAGAGGGCAGGGCGAACACTGAAGCTTTCTTT.

This clonotype was seen a few times. This chain joins TRBV6-1 and TRBJ2-3, with 9 bases matching TRBD2. The junction had 8 bases not matched to a gene; V was cut back by 7 bases and J by 0 bases. CDR1 is MNHNS and CDR2 is SASEGT in the germline V gene. The CDR3 runs 16 residues. The CDR3, as DNA: TGTGCCAGCACTCGTACTAGCGGGCTCAGCACAGATACGCAGTATTTT. Encoded protein: CASTRTSGLSTDTQYF.

This clonotype was counted a few times. The rearrangement joins TRBV7-8 to TRBJ2-1; TRBD2 matches at 7 bases. The CDR3 sequence is 11 residues long. Trimming took 1 base from V and 15 from J; bases not matched to a gene: 3. The germline V gene encodes CDR1 SGHVS and CDR2 FQNEAQ. The CDR3 nucleotides read TGTGCCAGCAGCTTAGGACTAGCTCCGTTCTTC. Translating it yields CASSLGLAPFF.

In this sample, this clonotype turned up many times. The chain uses TRBV28 and TRBJ1-2, with TRBD1 matching 12 bases. V lost 3 bases to trimming and J lost 7 bases; unmatched junction nucleotides: 3. Germline CDR1 MDHEN, CDR2 SYDVKM. This CDR3 comprises 14 residues. The CDR3 is CASSFGTGGFGYTF. CDR3 coding DNA: TGTGCCAGCAGTTTCGGGACAGGGGGCTTTGGCTACACCTTC.

The sample holds many counts of this clonotype. The chain employs TRBV12-3 or TRBV12-4 and TRBJ1-3, with no clear D. V was cut by 6 bases and J by 2 bases, with 11 bases left in between. The CDR3 extends over 14 amino acids. DNA of the CDR3: TGTGCCAGCAGCGAGACTGGGACTGGAAACACCATATATTTT. As protein: CASSETGTGNTIYF.

The chain combines TRBV29-1 with TRBJ2-2; 9 bases align to TRBD1. In germline, CDR1 is SQVTM, CDR2 ANQGSEA. With V trimmed by 5 bases and J by 0 bases, 1 base remained unmatched. The CDR3 length is 14 residues. The CDR3 DNA sequence: TGCAGCGTTTGGACAGGGGCGAACACCGGGGAGCTGTTTTTT. This gives the protein CSVWTGANTGELFF.

The sample holds many counts of this clonotype. The J gene is TRBJ2-5, the V gene TRBV28; the match to TRBD1 covers 7 bases. This CDR3 contains 15 residues. Per the germline V gene, CDR1 is MDHEN and CDR2 is SYDVKM. With V trimmed by 4 bases and J by 2 bases, 7 bases remained unmatched. The CDR3 coding sequence is TGTGCCAGCAGTTCAAGACAGGGAAGACAAGAGACCCAGTACTTC. The encoded protein is CASSSRQGRQETQYF. Based on the CDR3 plus reference TRBV28 and TRBJ2-5, the full variable domain is DVKVTQSSRYLVKRTGEKVFLECVQDMDHENMFWYRQDPGLGLRLIYFSYDVKMKEKGDIPEGYSVSREKKERFSLILESASTNQTSMYLCASSSRQGRQETQYFGPGTRLLVL.

This clonotype was counted many times. This chain connects TRBV6-1 to TRBJ1-1; TRBD1 matches 12 bases. CDR1 is MNHNS, CDR2 SASEGT, per germline. CDR3 length: 15 amino acids. V was pared by 10 bases and J by 5 bases, with 11 bases of the junction left unmatched. The CDR3 protein is CAIFRDRGLWTEAFF. CDR3 coding DNA: TGTGCCATTTTCCGGGACAGGGGGCTTTGGACTGAAGCTTTCTTT.

The chain joins TRBV7-2 to TRBJ2-3; TRBD2 agrees at 11 bases. The CDR3 contains 16 residues. The V gene's germline CDR1 is SGHTA and CDR2 FQGNSA. The ends lost 5 bases at V and 7 bases at J; junction bases unmatched: 11. The CDR3 region is CASSPTSGGWTNTQYF. The CDR3 nucleotides read TGTGCCAGCAGCCCAACTAGCGGGGGTTGGACCAATACGCAGTATTTT.

This clonotype appeared many times. The gene calls are TRBV28 and TRBJ2-7, with 7 bases identical to TRBD2. Germline trimming cut 1 base from V and 3 bases from J; bases unmatched to any gene: 9. The germline gives CDR1 MDHEN, CDR2 SYDVKM. CDR3 length equals 16 residues. The CDR3 loop is CASSLSGGSDYYEQYF. DNA of the CDR3: TGTGCCAGCAGTTTATCAGGCGGGAGCGATTACTACGAGCAGTACTTC. Filled out from reference TRBV28 and TRBJ2-7, the complete variable domain reads DVKVTQSSRYLVKRTGEKVFLECVQDMDHENMFWYRQDPGLGLRLIYFSYDVKMKEKGDIPEGYSVSREKKERFSLILESASTNQTSMYLCASSLSGGSDYYEQYFGPGTRLTVT.

This clonotype appeared a few times. This chain uses TRBV2 with TRBJ2-1, with TRBD2 identical over 10 bases. CDR1 SNHLY and CDR2 FYNNEI come from the germline V gene. V lost 7 bases to trimming and J lost 2 bases; unmatched junction nucleotides: 8. This CDR3 region has 16 residues. The CDR3 loop reads CASNPPLAGAYNEQFF. CDR3 DNA: TGTGCCAGCAATCCTCCCCTAGCGGGAGCCTACAATGAGCAGTTCTTC.

The V call is TRBV7-9, the J call TRBJ1-1; D ambiguous. The CDR3 is 12 residues long. From germline, CDR1 is SEHNR and CDR2 FQNEAQ (reference sequence). V was trimmed by 5 bases and J by 7 bases, leaving 11 bases between them. In DNA form, the CDR3 reads TGTGCCAGCAGCCGAGAATGGAGTGAAGCTTTCTTT. Residues: CASSREWSEAFF.

This chain connects TRBV5-5 to TRBJ1-2; weak D call: TRBD1 (5 bases). Per the germline V gene, CDR1 is SGHKS and CDR2 is YYEKEE (reference sequence). This CDR3 spans 16 amino acids. Trimming removed 0 bases at V and 4 bases at J, with 16 bases between. The CDR3 protein is CASSLAFEGSFYGYTF. As DNA, the CDR3 is TGTGCCAGCAGCTTGGCCTTTGAGGGGTCGTTCTATGGCTACACCTTC.

The chain employs TRBV4-1 and TRBJ1-4; D might be TRBD1 (5 bases). Germline V gives CDR1 MGHRA, CDR2 YSYEKL. Deletions cut 4 bases from V and 5 bases from J, with 17 bases between. The CDR3 is 16 residues long. The CDR3 DNA follows: TGCGCCAGCAGCCCGACCTTGGACACGCAGAATGAAAAACTGTTTTTT. Amino acid sequence: CASSPTLDTQNEKLFF.

This clonotype was seen a few times. The chain links TRBV14 to TRBJ1-1; possibly TRBD1 for D (6 bases). Germline values: CDR1 SGHDN, CDR2 FVKESK. The CDR3 length is 14 residues. The V end lost 3 bases, the J end lost 3 bases, and 11 bases lay between the germline ends. The chain's CDR3 is CASSQRGGHTEAFF. Written as DNA, the CDR3 is TGTGCCAGCAGCCAGAGGGGGGGACACACTGAAGCTTTCTTT. The full variable domain, completed using reference TRBV14 and TRBJ1-1, is EAGVTQFPSHSVIEKGQTVTLRCDPISGHDNLYWYRRVMGKEIKFLLHFVKESKQDESGMPNNRFLAERTGGTYSTLKVQPAELEDSGVYFCASSQRGGHTEAFFGQGTRLTVV.

The table lists this clonotype with a count of one. The V call is TRBV6-2 or TRBV6-3, the J call TRBJ2-7, with 7 bases fitting TRBD2. Germline V lookup: CDR1 MNHEY, CDR2 SVGEGT. The ends lost 5 bases at V and 3 bases at J; junction bases unmatched: 7. CDR3 length equals 14 residues. The CDR3 loop reads CASSKWGGSYEQYF. In nucleotides, the CDR3 is TGTGCCAGCAGTAAATGGGGCGGGAGCTACGAGCAGTACTTC.

This clonotype was counted only a few times. The V gene is TRBV19, the J gene TRBJ1-5; no clear D. This CDR3 is built from 13 residues. V gave up 5 bases and J gave up 6 bases, with 11 bases separating them. Germline lookup yields CDR1 LNHDA and CDR2 SQIVND (reference sequence). The CDR3: CASSPVSGQPQHF. The CDR3 DNA follows: TGTGCCAGTAGTCCTGTGAGCGGTCAGCCCCAGCATTTT.

This clonotype was picked up many times. The gene calls are TRBV20-1 and TRBJ2-1; D uncertain. V gave up 3 bases and J gave up 3 bases, with 3 bases separating them. This CDR3 comprises 11 residues. Germline CDR1 reads DFQATT; CDR2 reads SNEGSKA (reference sequence). CDR3 bases: TGCAGTGCTAGGATCTACAATGAGCAGTTCTTC. Its protein is CSARIYNEQFF.